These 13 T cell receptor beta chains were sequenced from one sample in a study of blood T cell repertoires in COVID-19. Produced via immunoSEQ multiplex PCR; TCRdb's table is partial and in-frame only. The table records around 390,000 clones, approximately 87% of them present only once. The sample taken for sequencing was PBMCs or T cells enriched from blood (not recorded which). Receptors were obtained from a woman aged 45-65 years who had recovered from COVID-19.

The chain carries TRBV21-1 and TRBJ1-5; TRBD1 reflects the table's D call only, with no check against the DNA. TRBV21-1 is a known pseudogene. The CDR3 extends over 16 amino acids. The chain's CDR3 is CASSNRDREIDQPQHF. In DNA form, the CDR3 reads TGTGCCAGCAGCAACCGGGACAGGGAGATTGATCAGCCCCAGCATTTT.

The CDR3 nucleotides read TGTGCCAGCAGCTTGAGAAACAGGGGAGCGGACACCATATATTTT. Residues: CASSLRNRGADTIYF. The chain is built from TRBV5-6 and TRBJ1-3; 7 bases are a match to TRBD1. From germline, CDR1 is SGHDT and CDR2 YYEEEE. CDR3 length: 15 amino acids. V lost 1 base to trimming and J lost 8 bases; unmatched junction nucleotides: 9.

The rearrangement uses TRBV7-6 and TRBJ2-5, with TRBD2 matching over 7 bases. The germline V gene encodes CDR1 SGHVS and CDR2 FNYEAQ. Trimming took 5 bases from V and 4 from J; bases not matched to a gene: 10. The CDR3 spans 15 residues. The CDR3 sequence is CASSPGEWGGETQYF. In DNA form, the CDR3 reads TGTGCCAGCAGCCCGGGCGAGTGGGGGGGAGAGACCCAGTACTTC.

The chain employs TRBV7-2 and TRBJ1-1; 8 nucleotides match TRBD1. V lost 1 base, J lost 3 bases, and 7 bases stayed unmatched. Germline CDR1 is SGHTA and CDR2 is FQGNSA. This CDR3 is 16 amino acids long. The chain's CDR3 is CASSLVGRGPDTEAFF. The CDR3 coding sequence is TGTGCCAGCAGCTTAGTTGGCAGGGGGCCAGACACTGAAGCTTTCTTT.

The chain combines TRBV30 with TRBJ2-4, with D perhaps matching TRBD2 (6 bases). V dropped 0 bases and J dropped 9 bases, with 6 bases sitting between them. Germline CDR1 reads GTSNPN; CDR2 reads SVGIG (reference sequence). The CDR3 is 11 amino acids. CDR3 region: CAWSVGGIQYF. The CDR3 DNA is TGTGCCTGGAGTGTGGGGGGCATTCAGTACTTC. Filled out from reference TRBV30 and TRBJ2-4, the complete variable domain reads SQTIHQWPATLVQPVGSPLSLECTVEGTSNPNLYWYRQAAGRGLQLLFYSVGIGQISSEVPQNLSASRPQDRQFILSSKKLLLSDSGFYLCAWSVGGIQYFGAGTRLSVL.

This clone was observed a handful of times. CDR3 region: CASSGRADTQYF. CDR3 sequence (DNA): TGTGCCAGCAGTGGTCGAGCAGATACGCAGTATTTT. This chain uses TRBV2 with TRBJ2-3, with no clear D. The V end was cut by 4 bases, the J end by 4 bases, with 6 bases between. CDR3 length: 12 residues. The germline gives CDR1 SNHLY, CDR2 FYNNEI.

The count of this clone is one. CDR3 residues: CASSLGEGEQFF. The CDR3 DNA sequence: TGTGCCAGCAGCCTGGGGGAGGGTGAGCAGTTCTTC. This chain joins TRBV7-2 and TRBJ2-1; 7 bases agree with TRBD2. J was trimmed by 9 bases and V by 5 bases; bases with no gene match: 4. CDR1 is SGHTA and CDR2 is FQGNSA in the germline V gene. This CDR3 region has 12 residues.

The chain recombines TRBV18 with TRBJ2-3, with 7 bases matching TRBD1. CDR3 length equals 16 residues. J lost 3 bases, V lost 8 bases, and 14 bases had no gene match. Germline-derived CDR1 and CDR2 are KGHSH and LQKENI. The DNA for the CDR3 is TGTGCCAGCGCCCCGACAGGGCTCAGTGGTACAGATACGCAGTATTTT. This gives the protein CASAPTGLSGTDTQYF. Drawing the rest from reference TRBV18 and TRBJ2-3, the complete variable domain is NAGVMQNPRHLVRRRGQEARLRCSPMKGHSHVYWYRQLPEEGLKFMVYLQKENIIDESGMPKERFSAEFPKEGPSILRIQQVVRGDSAAYFCASAPTGLSGTDTQYFGPGTRLTVL.

The CDR3 sequence is CASSRQGTAGTGELFF. CDR3 coding DNA: TGTGCCAGCAGCCGACAGGGGACGGCGGGCACCGGGGAGCTGTTTTTT. V gene TRBV7-9 combines with J gene TRBJ2-2; 8 bases fit TRBD1. The CDR3 covers 16 residues. The V and J ends lost 5 bases and 4 bases, in that order; junction bases with no gene match: 9. Germline CDR1 SEHNR, CDR2 FQNEAQ (reference sequence).

CDR3 sequence reads: CASSQEIAGGGFNEQFF. In nucleotides, the CDR3 is TGCGCCAGCAGCCAGGAAATAGCGGGGGGTGGCTTTAATGAGCAGTTCTTC. This chain links TRBV4-3 with TRBJ2-1; 10 nucleotides match TRBD2. Germline V CDR1 and CDR2: LGHNA, YSLEER. This CDR3 contains 17 residues. Losses at the gene ends were 3 bases for V and 7 bases for J; bases not matched to a gene: 12.

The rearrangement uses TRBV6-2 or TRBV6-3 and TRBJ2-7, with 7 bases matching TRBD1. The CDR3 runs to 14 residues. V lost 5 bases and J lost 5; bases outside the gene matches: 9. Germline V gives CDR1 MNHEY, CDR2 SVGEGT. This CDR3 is CASSPGTVIHEQYF. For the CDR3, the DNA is TGTGCCAGCAGTCCCGGGACAGTTATCCACGAGCAGTACTTC.

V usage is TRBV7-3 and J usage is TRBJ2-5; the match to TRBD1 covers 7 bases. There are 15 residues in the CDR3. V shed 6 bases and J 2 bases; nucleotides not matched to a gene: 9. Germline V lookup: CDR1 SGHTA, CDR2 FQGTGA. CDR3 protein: CASSPGTAIQETQYF. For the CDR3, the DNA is TGTGCCAGCAGTCCCGGGACAGCCATACAAGAGACCCAGTACTTC.

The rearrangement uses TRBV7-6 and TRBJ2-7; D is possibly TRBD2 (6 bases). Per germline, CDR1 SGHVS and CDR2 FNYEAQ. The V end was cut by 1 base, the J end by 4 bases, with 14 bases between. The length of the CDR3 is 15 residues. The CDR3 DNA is TGTGCCAGCAGCTTAGGCGAACAGGAGGGATACGAGCAGTACTTC. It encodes CASSLGEQEGYEQYF.